This T cell receptor (beta chain) was documented in a study of Graves' ophthalmopathy and Graves' hyperthyroidism. RNA served as the template for amplifying TCR beta CDR3 regions. RT-PCR with HTBI primers came first, then second-round multiplex PCR. One entry per CDR3 protein, called by TCRdb with MiXCR from the multiplex PCR reads. The table lists hundreds of thousands of distinct CDR3 sequences, around a fifth of them singletons. This receptor was taken from a woman aged 18-30 years with stable Graves' hyperthyroidism. Some clones in this sample may be carry-over from other donors' samples. Sequencing input: peripheral blood.

Written as DNA, the CDR3 is TGTGCCACCAGCCGCGAGGCGCGAGAGAGAGGCTACACCTTC. Protein sequence: CATSREARERGYTF. V usage is TRBV15 and J usage is TRBJ1-2; D is ambiguous. CDR3 size: 14 residues. Germline V gives CDR1 LNHNV, CDR2 YYDKDF (reference sequence). The ends were cut back, 5 bases at V and 8 bases at J, with 18 bases in the middle.